This T cell receptor (beta chain) was recorded in a study of regulatory T cells in long-lasting Graves disease. About the research overall: Persistence in Graves' disease required over 5 years of antithyroid drugs plus positive TSH receptor antibodies. General study findings and limits: Those with persistent Graves' had less TCR diversity than newly diagnosed patients. Among the persistent patients, 2,741 public clonotypes were shared, more than the 966 shared among new patients.

The germline gives CDR1 MDHEN, CDR2 SYDVKM. Trimming removed 8 bases at V and 0 bases at J, with 12 bases between. The CDR3 length is 14 residues. Time point in this sample: persistent/refractory GD, antithyroid drugs over 5 years with positive TRAb. Making the TCR library involved RNA that had been extracted from PBMCs. This clonotype came up a few times. Its antigen is not identified. For TCR beta, libraries came from iRepertoire HTBI primers and Arm-PCR of CDR3 regions. Each CDR3 protein gets one entry after TCRdb re-called the multiplex PCR reads with MiXCR. The table lists about 470,000 distinct CDR3 sequences, less than 25% of them singletons, with less than 9% in the top ten.

This rearrangement joins TRBV28 to TRBJ2-3; no clear D gene. The sample in question was peripheral blood mononuclear cells (PBMCs), obtained when the disease was refractory, from a patient treated with antithyroid drugs. This clonotype was sampled from a female donor with Graves disease. This chain's CDR3 is CASGGAPSTDTQYF. Written as DNA, the CDR3 is TGTGCCAGCGGTGGAGCCCCTAGCACAGATACGCAGTATTTT.